This T cell receptor (beta chain) came from a study of cytomegalovirus exposure and HLA in healthy donors. Amplification used 60 Vbeta primers and 13 Jbeta primers. Measured with immunoSEQ multiplex PCR; TCRdb has only the in-frame clones, and not every one. The sample has about 120,000 clones, around 76% seen once. The clonotype comes from a man in his fifties or sixties in good health and CMV-seropositive. Sequenced input: PBMCs.

In nucleotides, the CDR3 is TGTGGGGGGCGGCAGGGGAATTCACCCCTCCACTTT. Protein product: CGGRQGNSPLHF. The chain carries TRBV30 and TRBJ1-6; tentatively, D is TRBD1 (6 bases). Germline V lookup: CDR1 GTSNPN, CDR2 SVGIG (reference sequence). The CDR3 length is 12 residues.